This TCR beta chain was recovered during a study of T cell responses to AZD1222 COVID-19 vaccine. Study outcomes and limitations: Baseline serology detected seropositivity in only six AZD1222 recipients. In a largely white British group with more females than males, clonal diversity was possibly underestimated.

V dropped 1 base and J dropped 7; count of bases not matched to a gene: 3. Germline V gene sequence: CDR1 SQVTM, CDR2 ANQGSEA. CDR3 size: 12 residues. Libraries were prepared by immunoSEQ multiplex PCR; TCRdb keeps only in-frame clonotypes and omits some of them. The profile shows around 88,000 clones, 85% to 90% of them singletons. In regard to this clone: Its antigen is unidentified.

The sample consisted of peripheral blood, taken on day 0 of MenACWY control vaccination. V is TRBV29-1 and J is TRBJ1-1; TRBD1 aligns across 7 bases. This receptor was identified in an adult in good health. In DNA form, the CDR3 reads TGCAGCGTTGAAGGGGACAGCCGTGAAGCTTTCTTT. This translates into CSVEGDSREAFF.